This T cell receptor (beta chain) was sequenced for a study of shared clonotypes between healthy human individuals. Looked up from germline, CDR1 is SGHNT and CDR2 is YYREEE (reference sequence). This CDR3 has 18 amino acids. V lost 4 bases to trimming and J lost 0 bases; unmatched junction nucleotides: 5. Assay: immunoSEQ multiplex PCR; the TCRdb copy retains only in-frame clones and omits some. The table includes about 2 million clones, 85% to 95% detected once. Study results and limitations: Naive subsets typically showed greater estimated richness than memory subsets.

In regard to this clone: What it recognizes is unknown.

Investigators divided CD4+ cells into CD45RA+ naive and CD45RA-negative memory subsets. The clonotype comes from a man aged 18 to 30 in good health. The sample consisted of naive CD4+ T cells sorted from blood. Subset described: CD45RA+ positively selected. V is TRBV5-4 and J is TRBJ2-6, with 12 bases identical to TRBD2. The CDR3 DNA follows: TGTGCCAGCAGCGCGATACTAGCGGGAGGCTCTGGGGCCAACGTCCTGACTTTC. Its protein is CASSAILAGGSGANVLTF.